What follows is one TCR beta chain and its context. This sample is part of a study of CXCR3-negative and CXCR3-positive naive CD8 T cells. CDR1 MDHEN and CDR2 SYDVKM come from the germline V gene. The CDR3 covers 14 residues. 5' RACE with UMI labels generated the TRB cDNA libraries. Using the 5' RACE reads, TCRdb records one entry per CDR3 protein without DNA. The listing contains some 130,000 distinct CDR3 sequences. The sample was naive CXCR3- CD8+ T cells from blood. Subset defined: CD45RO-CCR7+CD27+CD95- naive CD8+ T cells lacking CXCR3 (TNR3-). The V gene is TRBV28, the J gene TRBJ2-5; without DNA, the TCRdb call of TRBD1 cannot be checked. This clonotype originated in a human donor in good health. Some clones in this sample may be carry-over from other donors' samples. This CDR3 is CASRDRWGAATQYF.